The sequence of this TCR beta chain was determined in a study of tumor and adjacent non-tumor tissue in lung cancer. After removal of 11 bases from V and 7 bases from J, the junction contained 8 bases not matched to a gene. The CDR3 has 13 amino acids. Germline V gives CDR1 MNHNS, CDR2 SASEGT. Three rounds of nested PCR, following a modified ARM-PCR protocol, produced the TCRbeta library. TCRdb independently ran MiXCR on the multiplex PCR reads; one entry per CDR3 protein. The sample has about 86,000 distinct CDR3 sequences; roughly 77% are singletons. RNA was extracted from bulk tissue without any cell sorting. More than 3 cm separated this lung sample from the edge of the tumor. This clonotype was observed at least ten times.

This chain uses TRBV6-1 with TRBJ2-2; 9 nucleotides align to TRBD1. Sequencing was performed on distant non-tumor lung tissue. This clonotype was sampled from a woman in her 50s with non-small cell lung cancer. As DNA, the CDR3 is TGTGCCGGGCGGGACAGGGACGTCGGGGAGCTGTTTTTT. Translating gives CAGRDRDVGELFF.